This T cell receptor (beta chain) was obtained from a study of blood T cell repertoires in COVID-19. Across the whole study: Acute and convalescent COVID-19 samples came from the United States, Italy and Spain. The analysed material was cDNA or gDNA that came from T cells, B-cell-depleted T cells, or PBMCs.

Original methodology: Amplifying reference gene primers gave estimates of nucleated cell counts. TCRdb keeps only in-frame clones here, not all; method: immunoSEQ multiplex PCR. V, J and clone size are those of that table, while D and trimming were read from the DNA. This table holds around 160,000 clones, about nine tenths found once. Germline V gene lookup returns CDR1 SGDLS and CDR2 YYNGEE. The CDR3 totals 15 residues. V shed 1 base, J shed 2 bases, and the junction held 4 bases outside the gene matches. Sequenced material: peripheral blood. The sequence derives from a human donor in a cohort sampled during active COVID-19. The genes are TRBV9 and TRBJ2-3, with 7 bases identical to TRBD2. The CDR3 loop reads CASSVRLADTDTQYF. CDR3 sequence (DNA): TGTGCCAGCAGCGTACGACTAGCAGACACAGATACGCAGTATTTT.